This record looks at one T cell receptor (beta chain) sequence and its context. Its target is unknown. The data derive from a study of T cell responses to AZD1222 COVID-19 vaccine. On the study more broadly: Second doses at about 4 or about 12 weeks were pooled.

There are 13 residues in the CDR3. Study-level findings and limits: Epitopes outside B.1.351 and B.1.1.7 mutated regions reportedly drew nearly half of spike TCRs. At baseline, seropositivity was found in only a handful of AZD1222 recipients. Recipients of two AZD1222 doses showed rising Spike-specific TCR breadth and depth.

Generated by immunoSEQ multiplex PCR, the TCRdb table keeps only in-frame clones and is missing some. The table lists approximately 110,000 clones, around 80% of them singletons. The TCR sequence derives from an adult in good health. Specimen: peripheral blood, collected on day 0 of AZD1222 vaccination. The genes are TRBV1 and TRBJ2-2; the DNA was not compared with TRBD2, the D call given in the table. TRBV1 is given as a pseudogene. In DNA form, the CDR3 reads TGCACCAGCAGCCAAGACTACACCGGGGAGCTGTTTTTT. It codes for CTSSQDYTGELFF.